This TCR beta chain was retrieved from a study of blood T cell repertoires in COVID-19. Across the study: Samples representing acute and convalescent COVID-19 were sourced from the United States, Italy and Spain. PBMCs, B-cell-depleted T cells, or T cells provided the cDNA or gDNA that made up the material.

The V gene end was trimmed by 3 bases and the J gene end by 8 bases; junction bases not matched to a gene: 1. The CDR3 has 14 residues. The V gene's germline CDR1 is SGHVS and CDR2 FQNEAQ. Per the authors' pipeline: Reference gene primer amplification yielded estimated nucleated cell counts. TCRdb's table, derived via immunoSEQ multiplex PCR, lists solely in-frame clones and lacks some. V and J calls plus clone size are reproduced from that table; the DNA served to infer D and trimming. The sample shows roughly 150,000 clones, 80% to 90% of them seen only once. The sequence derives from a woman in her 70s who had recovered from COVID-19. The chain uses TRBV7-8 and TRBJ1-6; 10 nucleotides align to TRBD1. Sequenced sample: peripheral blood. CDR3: CASSFGTGDSPLHF. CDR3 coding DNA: TGTGCCAGCAGCTTCGGGACAGGGGATTCACCCCTCCACTTT.